This TCR beta chain was obtained from a study of blood T cell repertoires in COVID-19. About the study: Some COVID-19 samples were acute and others convalescent; all came from the United States, Italy and Spain. Sources were T cells, B-cell-depleted T cells, or PBMCs; the material itself was cDNA or gDNA.

This clone appeared a single time. The CDR3 spans 16 residues. CDR1 and CDR2 (germline): SGHTA, FQGNSA. The ends lost 2 bases at V and 3 bases at J; junction bases unmatched: 6. Per the authors' pipeline: The assay estimated nucleated cells by amplifying reference gene primers. Some clones are missing from TCRdb's copy, which holds only in-frame ones; the method was immunoSEQ multiplex PCR. V, J and clone size were drawn from that table, and D and trimming were deduced from the DNA. The sample yields 85,000 to 100,000 clones, over 75% seen once. The TCR was taken from a man aged 55 to 70 with acute or convalescent COVID-19. Material for sequencing was peripheral blood. The J gene is TRBJ2-2, the V gene TRBV7-2; 7 nucleotides agree with TRBD2. For the CDR3, the DNA is TGTGCCAGCAGCTTATTCGGGGGGTGGTACACCGGGGAGCTGTTTTTT. Its translation is CASSLFGGWYTGELFF.